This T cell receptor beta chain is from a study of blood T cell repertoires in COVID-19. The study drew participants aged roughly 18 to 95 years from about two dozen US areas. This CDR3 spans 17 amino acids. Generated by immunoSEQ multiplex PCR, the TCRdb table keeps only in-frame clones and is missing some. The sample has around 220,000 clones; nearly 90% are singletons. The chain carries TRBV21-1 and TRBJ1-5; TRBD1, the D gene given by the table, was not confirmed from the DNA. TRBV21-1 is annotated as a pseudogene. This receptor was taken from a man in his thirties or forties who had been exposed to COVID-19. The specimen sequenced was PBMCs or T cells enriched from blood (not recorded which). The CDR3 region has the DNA TGTGCCAGCAGCAAAGACGAGACAGCTTGCTACAATCAGCCCCAGCATTTT. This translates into CASSKDETACYNQPQHF.